A selection of T cell receptor beta chains follows, all from one sample in a study of cytomegalovirus exposure and HLA in healthy donors. Repertoires were generated with immunoSEQ multiplex PCR, while TCRdb's copy carries only in-frame clones and drops some. Among 90,000 to 150,000 clones listed, 15% were seen once. Sequencing was done on a sample of PBMCs. The receptor set was obtained from a woman between 18 and 30 years old in good health and CMV-seronegative. Both conserved end residues are part of each CDR3. Each record gives: J gene, V gene, clone size, D gene, CDR3 protein, CDR3 DNA. D genes are given only for firm matches. Some rows mark clone size as missing; the rest say once, few, many or name a class of expanded clone.

TRBJ2-6	TRBV2	-	TRBD1	CASRKDRASGANVLTF	TGTGCCAGCAGGAAGGACAGGGCCTCTGGGGCCAACGTCCTGACTTTC
TRBJ2-3	TRBV7-2	few	-	CASSYRGGLYTDTQYF	TGTGCCAGCAGTTACAGGGGGGGACTGTACACAGATACGCAGTATTTT
TRBJ2-7	TRBV4-3	-	TRBD1	CASSPRQGAYEQYF	TGCGCCAGCAGCCCCAGACAGGGAGCCTACGAGCAGTACTTC
TRBJ2-1	TRBV30	few	TRBD2	CAWSPDGLAGPSNEQFF	TGTGCCTGGAGCCCAGATGGGCTAGCGGGCCCGTCCAATGAGCAGTTCTTC
TRBJ2-5	TRBV15	few	TRBD1	CATSGTGKWETQYF	TGTGCCACCAGCGGGACAGGGAAGTGGGAGACCCAGTACTTC
TRBJ2-7	TRBV7-9	few	-	CASSLVTGTWNEQYF	TGTGCCAGCAGCTTGGTGACAGGTACGTGGAACGAGCAGTACTTC
TRBJ2-3	TRBV5-1	-	-	CASSLVSRGVADTQYF	TGCGCCAGCAGCTTGGTCTCCAGGGGAGTTGCAGATACGCAGTATTTT
TRBJ2-5	TRBV7-2	few	-	CASSLGGLGETQYF	TGTGCCAGCAGCTTAGGAGGACTGGGAGAGACCCAGTACTTC
TRBJ2-2	TRBV27	-	TRBD1	CASRRQGGDTGELFF	TGTGCCAGCAGACGACAGGGGGGAGACACCGGGGAGCTGTTTTTT
TRBJ2-1	TRBV9	-	-	CASSVAYGEQFF	TGTGCCAGCAGCGTAGCATACGGTGAGCAGTTCTTC
TRBJ2-2	TRBV7-2	-	-	CASSLLPTGGELFF	TGTGCCAGCAGCTTACTGCCTACGGGCGGGGAGCTGTTTTTT
TRBJ2-5	TRBV28	few	-	CASSLPRDIQETQYF	TGTGCCAGCAGTTTGCCAAGGGACATCCAAGAGACCCAGTACTTC
TRBJ2-1	TRBV4-3	few	TRBD2	CASSPTGGIGNEQFF	TGCGCCAGCAGCCCGACCGGGGGGATAGGCAATGAGCAGTTCTTC
TRBJ2-1	TRBV18	few	-	CASSPQGGSYYNEQFF	TGTGCCAGCTCACCACAGGGCGGGTCTTACTACAATGAGCAGTTCTTC
TRBJ2-1	TRBV5-4	-	-	CASSETGISYNEQFF	TGTGCCAGCAGCGAAACAGGGATCTCCTACAATGAGCAGTTCTTC
TRBJ2-3	TRBV6-4	-	TRBD2	CASSDSAGATTDTQYF	TGTGCCAGCAGTGACTCGGCGGGAGCGACCACAGATACGCAGTATTTT
TRBJ2-7	TRBV18	-	-	CASSPLDYYEQYF	TGTGCCAGCTCACCCTTGGACTATTACGAGCAGTACTTC
TRBJ2-7	TRBV11-3	few	TRBD2	CASSGRGWYDYEQYF	TGTGCCAGTAGCGGGAGGGGATGGTACGACTACGAGCAGTACTTC
TRBJ1-5	TRBV15	few	-	CATSREGASQPQHF	TGTGCCACCAGCAGAGAAGGGGCGAGTCAGCCCCAGCATTTT
TRBJ1-2	TRBV28	-	-	CASSFQQGYYGYTF	TGTGCCAGCAGTTTCCAACAGGGCTACTATGGCTACACCTTC
TRBJ2-1	TRBV11-3	few	TRBD2	CASSPRLAEYNEQFF	TGTGCCAGCAGCCCACGACTAGCGGAGTACAATGAGCAGTTCTTC
TRBJ2-3	TRBV2	-	TRBD2	CASTEGGSLTDTQYF	TGTGCCAGCACCGAGGGCGGGAGTCTAACAGATACGCAGTATTTT